Below, one T cell receptor (beta chain) is given with its context. This CDR3 comprises 16 residues. V lost 3 bases to trimming and J lost 8 bases; unmatched junction nucleotides: 15. From germline, CDR1 is SGHTA and CDR2 FQGNSA. Measured with immunoSEQ multiplex PCR; TCRdb has only the in-frame clones, and not every one. The repertoire holds some 48,000 clones, with around 86% as singletons. These data belong to a study of blood T cell repertoires in COVID-19. Across the whole study: Sources were T cells, B-cell-depleted T cells, or PBMCs; the material itself was cDNA or gDNA.

A Seattle source enrolled patients during active infection and followed them longitudinally. The chain uses TRBV7-2 and TRBJ1-2; 7 bases map to TRBD1. The sample consisted of peripheral blood. The TCR sequence derives from a woman of 80 years or more with COVID-19, enrolled during active disease. CDR3 sequence reads: CASSLTRGTAINGYTF. The CDR3 bases are TGTGCCAGCAGCTTGACCCGCGGGACAGCTATTAACGGCTACACCTTC.